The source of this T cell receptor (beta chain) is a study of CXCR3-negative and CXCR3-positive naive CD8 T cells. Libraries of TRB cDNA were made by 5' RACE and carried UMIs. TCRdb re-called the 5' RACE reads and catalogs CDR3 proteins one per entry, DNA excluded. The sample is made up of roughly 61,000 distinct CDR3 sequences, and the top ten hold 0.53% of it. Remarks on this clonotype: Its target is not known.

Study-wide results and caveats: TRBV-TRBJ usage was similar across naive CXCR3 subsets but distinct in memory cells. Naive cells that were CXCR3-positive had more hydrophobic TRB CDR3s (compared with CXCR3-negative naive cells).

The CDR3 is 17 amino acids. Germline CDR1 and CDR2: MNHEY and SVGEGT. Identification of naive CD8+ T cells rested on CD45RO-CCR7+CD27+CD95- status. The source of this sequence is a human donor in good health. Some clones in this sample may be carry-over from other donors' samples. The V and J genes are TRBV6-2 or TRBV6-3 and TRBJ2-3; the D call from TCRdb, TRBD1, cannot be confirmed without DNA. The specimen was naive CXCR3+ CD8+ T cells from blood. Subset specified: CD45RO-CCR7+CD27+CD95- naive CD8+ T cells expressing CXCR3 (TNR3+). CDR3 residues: CASSHSGGAIWADTQYF.